This TCR beta chain was sequenced for a study of shared clonotypes between healthy human individuals. Only in-frame clones appear in the TCRdb table, and some are missing; sequencing was by immunoSEQ multiplex PCR. The sample lists approximately 2.5 million clones, approximately 93% occurring once. Germline lookup yields CDR1 SNHLY and CDR2 FYNNEI. Trimming removed 6 bases from V and 2 bases from J, with 10 bases in between. The CDR3 spans 14 residues. The sequenced sample was naive CD4+ T cells from PBMCs. Documented subset: CD45RA+ positively selected. The gene calls are TRBV2 and TRBJ2-2; D call uncertain. The receptor was derived from a man younger than 35 in good health. Some clones in this sample may be carry-over from other donors' samples. CDR3 protein: CASRISDNTGELFF. CDR3 nucleotide sequence: TGTGCCAGCAGGATCTCAGACAACACCGGGGAGCTGTTTTTT.